This TCR beta chain comes out of a study of CD4 and CD8 cells across lung adenocarcinoma regions. The V gene end was trimmed by 5 bases and the J gene end by 5 bases; junction bases not matched to a gene: 7. The CDR3 covers 13 residues. Looked up from germline, CDR1 is GTSNPN and CDR2 is SVGIG (reference sequence). One entry per CDR3 protein results from TCRdb running MiXCR on the PCR reads. The repertoire includes some 27,000 distinct CDR3 sequences, around 53% of them detected once, and approximately 46% sits in the top ten. In this sample, this clonotype turned up a few times. Input material: CD8+ T cells from the center of a lung tumor. The chain uses TRBV30 and TRBJ2-5, with 8 nucleotides matching TRBD2. The TCR was taken from a male donor with lung adenocarcinoma. The CD4 and CD8 labels of this study may be unreliable. The CDR3 nucleotides are TGTGCCTGGGCCCTCGGGGGGGTGGAGACCCAGTACTTC. It codes for CAWALGGVETQYF.